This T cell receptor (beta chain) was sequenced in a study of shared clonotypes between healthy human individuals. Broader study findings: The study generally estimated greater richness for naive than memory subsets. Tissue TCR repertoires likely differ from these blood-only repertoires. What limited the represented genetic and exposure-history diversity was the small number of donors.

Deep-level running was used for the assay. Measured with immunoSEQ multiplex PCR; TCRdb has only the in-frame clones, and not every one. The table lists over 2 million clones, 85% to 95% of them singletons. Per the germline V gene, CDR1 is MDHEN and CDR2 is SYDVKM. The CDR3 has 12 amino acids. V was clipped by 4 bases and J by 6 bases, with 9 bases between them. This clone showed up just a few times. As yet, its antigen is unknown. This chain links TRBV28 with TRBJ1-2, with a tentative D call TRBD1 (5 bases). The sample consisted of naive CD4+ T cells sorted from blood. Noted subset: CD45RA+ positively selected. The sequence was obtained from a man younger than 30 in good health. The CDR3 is CASSWWGDGYTF. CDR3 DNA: TGTGCCAGCAGTTGGTGGGGCGATGGCTACACCTTC.